This passage covers 2 T cell receptor beta chains from one sample sequenced in a study of T cell responses to AZD1222 COVID-19 vaccine (dated by TCRdb to about 2021). Explained via the paper, the time point label denotes: baseline before first vaccination. Preparation of the library involved the immunoSEQ multiplex PCR assay. Entries here come from immuneACCESS through TCRdb and include only in-frame sequences with V and J called. Some clones fail to appear in such tables; in the studies checked, an unresolved V gene covers under half of the shortfall, and the cause of the remainder is unknown. The sample records roughly 120,000 clones, more than 75% of which are singletons. The ten largest clones capture more than 3% of the sample. Material: peripheral blood, obtained on day 0 of AZD1222 vaccination. The receptors shown here come from an adult in good health.

In DNA form, the CDR3 reads TGTGCCAGCAGATCACTTGGGGACACTGAAGCTTTCTTT. It is translated as CASRSLGDTEAFF. The chain couples TRBV6-5 to TRBJ1-1; D gene uncertain. The CDR3 is 13 residues long. V was pared by 6 bases and J by 3 bases, with 11 bases between. Germline V gene data show CDR1 as MNHEY and CDR2 as SVGAGI.

The chain combines TRBV7-8 with TRBJ2-1; unclear D gene. The V and J ends lost 2 bases and 7 bases respectively, with 6 bases between them. The V gene's germline CDR1 is SGHVS and CDR2 FQNEAQ. The CDR3 has 12 residues. CDR3 loop: CASSLTVNEQFF. The CDR3 DNA sequence: TGTGCCAGCAGCTTAACTGTGAATGAGCAGTTCTTC.